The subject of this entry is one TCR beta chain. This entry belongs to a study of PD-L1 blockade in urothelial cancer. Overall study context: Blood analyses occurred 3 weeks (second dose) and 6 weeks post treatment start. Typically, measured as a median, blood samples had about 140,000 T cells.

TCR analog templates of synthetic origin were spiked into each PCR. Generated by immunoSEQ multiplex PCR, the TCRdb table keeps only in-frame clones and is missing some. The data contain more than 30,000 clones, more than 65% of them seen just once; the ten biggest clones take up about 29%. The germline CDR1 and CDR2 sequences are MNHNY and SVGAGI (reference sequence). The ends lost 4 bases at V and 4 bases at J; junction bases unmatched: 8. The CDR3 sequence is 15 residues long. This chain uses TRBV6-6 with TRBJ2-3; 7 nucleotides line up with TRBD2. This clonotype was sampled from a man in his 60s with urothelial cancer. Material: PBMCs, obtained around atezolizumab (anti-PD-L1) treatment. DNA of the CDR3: TGTGCCAGCAGTTCCCCGGGACGGGGGGCAGATACGCAGTATTTT. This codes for CASSSPGRGADTQYF.